This T cell receptor (beta chain) was retrieved from a study of cytomegalovirus exposure and HLA in healthy donors. Germline V CDR1 and CDR2: KGHSH, LQKENI. The CDR3 has 15 residues. V gave up 0 bases and J gave up 4 bases; unmatched junction bases: 5. A multiplex PCR was run with 60 Vbeta primers and 13 Jbeta primers. Assay: immunoSEQ multiplex PCR; the TCRdb copy retains only in-frame clones and omits some. The sample carries under 60,000 clones, 70% to 85% recorded once. V and J are TRBV18 and TRBJ2-5; 7 bases fit TRBD1. Sequences were obtained from PBMCs. This TCR was sampled from a man between 45 and 60 years old in good health and CMV-seronegative. CDR3 region: CASSPPIQGLETQYF. Written as DNA, the CDR3 is TGTGCCAGCTCACCACCGATACAGGGGCTAGAGACCCAGTACTTC.